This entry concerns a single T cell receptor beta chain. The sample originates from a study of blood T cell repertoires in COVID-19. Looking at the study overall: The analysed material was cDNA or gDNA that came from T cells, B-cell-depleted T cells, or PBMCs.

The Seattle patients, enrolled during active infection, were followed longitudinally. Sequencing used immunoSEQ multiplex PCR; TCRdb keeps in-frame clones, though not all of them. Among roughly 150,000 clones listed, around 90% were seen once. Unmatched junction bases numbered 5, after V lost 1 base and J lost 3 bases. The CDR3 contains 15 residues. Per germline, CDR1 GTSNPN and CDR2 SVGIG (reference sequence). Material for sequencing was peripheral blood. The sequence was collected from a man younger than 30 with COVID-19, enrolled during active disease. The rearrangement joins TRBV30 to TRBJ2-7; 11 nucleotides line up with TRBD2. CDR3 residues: CAWSALAGDLYEQYF. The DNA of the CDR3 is TGTGCCTGGAGTGCACTAGCGGGAGACCTCTACGAGCAGTACTTC.